This TCR beta chain emerged from a study of cytomegalovirus exposure and HLA in healthy donors. Study observations and caveats: Most TCR sequences proved rare, with some public TCRs found in many donors.

Some clones are missing from TCRdb's copy, which holds only in-frame ones; the method was immunoSEQ multiplex PCR. The sample has roughly 95,000 clones, 85% seen once. The CDR3 is 18 amino acids. With 4 bases clipped from V and 2 bases from J, the junction kept 6 bases outside the gene matches. Germline V gene sequence: CDR1 LNHDA, CDR2 SQIVND (reference sequence). Points on this clone: Its antigen is not identified.

Sample: PBMCs. The rearrangement links TRBV19 to TRBJ2-1; TRBD2 aligns across 15 bases. This clonotype was sampled from a man aged 18 to 35 in good health and CMV-seropositive. The CDR3 protein is CASSTTGTSGRPYNEQFF. The CDR3 bases are TGTGCCAGTAGTACCACCGGGACTAGCGGGAGGCCCTACAATGAGCAGTTCTTC.